Shown below are 28 T cell receptor beta chains from a single sample sequenced in a study of blood T cell repertoires in COVID-19. Only in-frame clones appear in the TCRdb table, and some are missing; sequencing was by immunoSEQ multiplex PCR. In the table there are approximately 220,000 clones, approximately 81% of which are singletons. Material for sequencing was peripheral blood. The receptors were sampled from an elderly woman with acute or convalescent COVID-19.

V is TRBV19 and J is TRBJ2-1; 9 nucleotides match TRBD2. Trimming at V came to 1 base and at J to 8 bases, leaving 18 bases not matched to a gene. CDR1 LNHDA and CDR2 SQIVND come from the germline V gene (reference sequence). CDR3 size: 19 residues. The CDR3 sequence is CASSIAWVSLSGSKDEQFF. The CDR3 nucleotides are TGTGCCAGTAGTATAGCATGGGTTTCCCTTAGCGGGAGTAAGGATGAGCAGTTCTTC.

This clone has only a few counts. The genes are TRBV7-2 and TRBJ1-3; 7 bases map to TRBD1. The CDR3 is 14 amino acids. Germline CDR1 and CDR2: SGHTA and FQGNSA. V dropped 3 bases and J dropped 3; count of bases not matched to a gene: 2. The CDR3 nucleotides are TGTGCCAGCAGCTTCGACAGGGATGGAAACACCATATATTTT. It encodes CASSFDRDGNTIYF.

The CDR3 spells CASGASTDTQYF. The DNA for the CDR3 is TGTGCCAGCGGGGCCTCCACAGATACGCAGTATTTT. This chain uses TRBV6-6 with TRBJ2-3; weak D call: TRBD1 (5 bases). CDR1 is MNHNY and CDR2 is SVGAGI in the germline V gene (reference sequence). The CDR3 is 12 residues long. Trimming removed 8 bases at V and 2 bases at J, with 8 bases between.

J is TRBJ2-3 and V is TRBV9, with 7 bases matching TRBD1. CDR1 is SGDLS and CDR2 is YYNGEE in the germline V gene. The CDR3 consists of 17 residues. The ends lost 3 bases at V and 3 bases at J; junction bases unmatched: 13. The CDR3 nucleotides read TGTGCCAGCAGCGAGGGGGTTTCGGGACAGCTAACAGATACGCAGTATTTT. Translated, it gives CASSEGVSGQLTDTQYF.

The count of this clone is one. V gene TRBV29-1 combines with J gene TRBJ2-3; 7 bases map to TRBD2. This CDR3 region has 13 residues. V shed 1 base, J shed 4 bases, and the junction held 2 bases outside the gene matches. Germline V gene lookup returns CDR1 SQVTM and CDR2 ANQGSEA. In nucleotides, the CDR3 is TGCAGCGTTGAAGCGGGAGGTCCAGATACGCAGTATTTT. Its translation: CSVEAGGPDTQYF.

In this sample, this clone turned up many times. V is TRBV19 and J is TRBJ2-7, with 8 bases fitting TRBD2. V lost 6 bases and J lost 0; bases outside the gene matches: 4. CDR3 size: 14 residues. The germline V gene encodes CDR1 LNHDA and CDR2 SQIVND (reference sequence). The CDR3 sequence: CASRISGTSYEQYF. As DNA, the CDR3 is TGTGCCAGTAGAATTAGCGGGACCTCCTACGAGCAGTACTTC.

This clone occurred once. V is TRBV2 and J is TRBJ2-3, with D perhaps TRBD1 (6 bases). The CDR3 loop spans 13 amino acids. V dropped 8 bases and J dropped 4 bases, with 13 bases sitting between them. The germline CDR1 and CDR2 sequences are SNHLY and FYNNEI. The DNA of the CDR3 is TGTGCCAGCGTCTTAGGACAGCCAGATACGCAGTATTTT. It yields the protein CASVLGQPDTQYF. Full variable domain (remainder filled in from reference TRBV2 and TRBJ2-3): EPEVTQTPSHQVTQMGQEVILRCVPISNHLYFYWYRQILGQKVEFLVSFYNNEISEKSEIFDDQFSVERPDGSNFTLKIRSTKLEDSAMYFCASVLGQPDTQYFGPGTRLTVL.

The chain couples TRBV18 to TRBJ2-7; TRBD2 matches 9 bases. The CDR3 is 14 amino acids. The junction had 1 base not matched to a gene; V was cut back by 2 bases and J by 2 bases. Per germline, CDR1 KGHSH and CDR2 LQKENI. The chain's CDR3 is CASSPIAGAYEQYF. The CDR3 region has the DNA TGTGCCAGCTCACCAATAGCGGGAGCCTACGAGCAGTACTTC.

This chain links TRBV7-9 with TRBJ2-7; tentatively, D is TRBD1 (6 bases). This CDR3 spans 16 amino acids. Germline V gene data show CDR1 as SEHNR and CDR2 as FQNEAQ (reference sequence). Deletions cut 5 bases from V and 0 bases from J, with 17 bases between. The CDR3 protein is CASSLPRGIYSYEQYF. The CDR3 coding sequence is TGTGCCAGCAGCCTTCCCAGGGGTATTTACTCCTACGAGCAGTACTTC.

The chain combines TRBV9 with TRBJ1-1; 7 bases are a match to TRBD1. CDR1 SGDLS and CDR2 YYNGEE come from the germline V gene. The CDR3 has 16 residues. V lost 0 bases to trimming and J lost 2 bases; unmatched junction nucleotides: 7. CDR3 in DNA: TGTGCCAGCAGCGTAGTCCGGACAGGAACTAACACTGAAGCTTTCTTT. Its protein product is CASSVVRTGTNTEAFF.

The chain uses TRBV29-1 and TRBJ1-4; weak D call: TRBD1 (5 bases). The CDR3 sequence is 16 residues long. V was trimmed by 6 bases and J by 1 base, leaving 18 bases between them. The germline gives CDR1 SQVTM, CDR2 ANQGSEA. The DNA of the CDR3 is TGCAGCGTAGCCGGGCCCACGGGGGTAACTAATGAAAAACTGTTTTTT. It is translated as CSVAGPTGVTNEKLFF.

The chain employs TRBV11-2 and TRBJ2-1; D is possibly TRBD2 (5 bases). The CDR3 totals 17 residues. The ends were cut back, 4 bases at V and 2 bases at J, with 18 bases in the middle. CDR1 SGHAT and CDR2 FQNNGV come from the germline V gene. The CDR3 coding sequence is TGTGCCAGCAGCTCCCCTCGGAGCGGAGACCCCTACAATGAGCAGTTCTTC. Translated: CASSSPRSGDPYNEQFF.

The V call is TRBV5-6, the J call TRBJ1-6, with D perhaps TRBD1 (6 bases). The CDR3 consists of 16 residues. V was trimmed by 0 bases and J by 4 bases, leaving 11 bases between them. Germline assignment: CDR1 SGHDT and CDR2 YYEEEE. CDR3 sequence reads: CASSLAAGDYNSPLHF. DNA for the CDR3: TGTGCCAGCAGCTTGGCGGCAGGGGATTATAATTCACCCCTCCACTTT. The variable domain in full, completed from reference TRBV5-6 and TRBJ1-6, reads DAGVTQSPTHLIKTRGQQVTLRCSPKSGHDTVSWYQQALGQGPQFIFQYYEEEERQRGNFPDRFSGHQFPNYSSELNVNALLLGDSALYLCASSLAAGDYNSPLHFGNGTRLTVT.

This chain joins TRBV25-1 and TRBJ2-7; 8 positions agree with TRBD1. V gave up 4 bases and J gave up 3 bases; unmatched junction bases: 17. This CDR3 has 18 residues. Germline V gene data show CDR1 as MGHDK and CDR2 as SYGVNS. CDR3 coding DNA: TGTGCCAGCAGTGGGATGGGACAGGCACCATCCATTTACTACGAGCAGTACTTC. It encodes CASSGMGQAPSIYYEQYF.

This clone was found a few times. The chain recombines TRBV3-1 (or the pseudogene TRBV3-2) with TRBJ2-3, with TRBD2 matching over 8 bases. CDR1 and CDR2 (germline): LGHDT, YNNKEL (reference sequence). This CDR3 comprises 16 residues. V lost 4 bases and J lost 3; bases outside the gene matches: 9. The CDR3 loop reads CASSPVGGGSTDTQYF. The CDR3 DNA reads TGTGCCAGCAGCCCGGTCGGGGGGGGCTCTACAGATACGCAGTATTTT.

V usage is TRBV7-6 and J usage is TRBJ2-7; D possibly corresponds to TRBD1 (6 bases). Trimming took 1 base from V and 2 from J, leaving 12 bases between them. Germline CDR1 and CDR2: SGHVS and FNYEAQ. The CDR3 loop spans 15 amino acids. CDR3 DNA: TGTGCCAGCAGCTTAGGATCCAGGGGAGCCTACGAGCAGTACTTC. Amino acid sequence: CASSLGSRGAYEQYF.

The chain's CDR3 is CASSLSGGTGELFF. The CDR3 bases are TGTGCCAGCAGCTTATCCGGGGGCACCGGGGAGCTGTTTTTT. The rearrangement links TRBV7-9 to TRBJ2-2; weak D call: TRBD2 (6 bases). From germline, CDR1 is SEHNR and CDR2 FQNEAQ (reference sequence). V gave up 2 bases and J gave up 4 bases, with 8 bases separating them. The CDR3 spans 14 residues.

This clone was seen once. V gene TRBV9 combines with J gene TRBJ2-3; 9 nucleotides align to TRBD2. This CDR3 spans 16 amino acids. Looked up from germline, CDR1 is SGDLS and CDR2 is YYNGEE. Trimming took 0 bases from V and 2 from J; bases not matched to a gene: 4. CDR3 in amino acids: CASSVAAGGNTDTQYF. DNA of the CDR3: TGTGCCAGCAGCGTAGCGGCGGGAGGGAACACAGATACGCAGTATTTT.

The rearrangement uses TRBV27 and TRBJ2-5; possible D gene TRBD2, 7 bases. This CDR3 is 16 amino acids long. From germline, CDR1 is MNHEY and CDR2 SMNVEV (reference sequence). V shed 5 bases and J shed 5 bases, with 21 bases lying between them. The CDR3 DNA reads as TGTGCCAGCAGTCCCAGCCCACGGGGGGCCTGGGAGACCCAGTACTTC. It codes for CASSPSPRGAWETQYF.

The chain combines TRBV18 with TRBJ2-3; D is perhaps TRBD2 (6 bases). The germline CDR1 and CDR2 sequences are KGHSH and LQKENI. CDR3 length: 15 residues. V dropped 1 base and J dropped 2 bases, with 10 bases sitting between them. The CDR3 is CASSPLAEFTDTQYF. The CDR3, as DNA: TGTGCCAGCTCACCACTAGCGGAGTTCACAGATACGCAGTATTTT.

J is TRBJ2-7 and V is TRBV7-8, with TRBD2 identical over 11 bases. The ends lost 4 bases at V and 3 bases at J; junction bases unmatched: 5. There are 15 residues in the CDR3. Germline V CDR1 and CDR2: SGHVS, FQNEAQ. The chain's CDR3 is CASSSLTSGVYEQYF. DNA of the CDR3: TGTGCCAGCAGCTCATTGACTAGCGGGGTCTACGAGCAGTACTTC.

The chain is built from TRBV4-2 and TRBJ2-6; 11 bases are shared with TRBD2. V dropped 1 base and J dropped 0; count of bases not matched to a gene: 8. The CDR3 sequence is 20 residues long. Looked up from germline, CDR1 is LGHNA and CDR2 is YNFKEQ. The CDR3 sequence: CASSQAVAGGPGSGANVLTF. The DNA for the CDR3 is TGTGCCAGCAGCCAAGCTGTAGCGGGGGGGCCCGGCTCTGGGGCCAACGTCCTGACTTTC.

The V call is TRBV5-4, the J call TRBJ2-7, with TRBD1 identical over 8 bases. The CDR3 extends over 14 amino acids. J gave up 3 bases and V 4 bases, and 6 bases lay outside the gene matches. In germline, CDR1 is SGHNT, CDR2 YYREEE (reference sequence). CDR3 bases: TGTGCCAGCAGCCCAGGGGGCGGAGGCTACGAGCAGTACTTC. Protein sequence: CASSPGGGGYEQYF.

The chain links TRBV24-1 to TRBJ2-1; 7 nucleotides match TRBD2. Germline assignment: CDR1 KGHDR and CDR2 SFDVKD. The CDR3 loop spans 17 amino acids. The ends lost 8 bases at V and 0 bases at J; junction bases unmatched: 12. DNA for the CDR3: TGTGCCACCACCCTAAGCGGGACCGCGAACTCCTACAATGAGCAGTTCTTC. This gives the protein CATTLSGTANSYNEQFF.

This chain uses TRBV5-6 with TRBJ1-6; D ambiguous. Germline V gene data show CDR1 as SGHDT and CDR2 as YYEEEE. The CDR3 length is 15 residues. Trimming took off 0 bases at V and 9 bases at J, with 13 bases between the two ends. The CDR3 DNA follows: TGTGCCAGCAGCTTGGAAGGCTTGGGCAGTTCACCCCTCCACTTT. Translation: CASSLEGLGSSPLHF.

V usage is TRBV5-5 and J usage is TRBJ2-7, with a tentative D call TRBD2 (7 bases). The CDR3 covers 17 residues. Germline CDR1 SGHKS, CDR2 YYEKEE (reference sequence). Trimming took off 3 bases at V and 4 bases at J, with 23 bases between the two ends. CDR3 in DNA: TGTGCCAGCAGCTCAACAATACTCAACAGGGAGGGGTACGAGCAGTACTTC. This encodes CASSSTILNREGYEQYF.

This clone occurred a few times. The J gene is TRBJ2-7, the V gene TRBV5-1, with D perhaps matching TRBD2 (6 bases). Germline V gene sequence: CDR1 SGHRS, CDR2 YFSETQ. CDR3 length: 14 amino acids. Trimming shortened V by 4 bases and J by 9 bases, and 20 bases separated the two germline ends. For the CDR3, the DNA is TGCGCCAGCAGCCCCCAACTAGCTCCGGGCATGCAGTACTTC. It encodes CASSPQLAPGMQYF. The whole variable domain, filled in from reference TRBV5-1 and TRBJ2-7, reads KAGVTQTPRYLIKTRGQQVTLSCSPISGHRSVSWYQQTPGQGLQFLFEYFSETQRNKGNFPGRFSGRQFSNSRSEMNVSTLELGDSALYLCASSPQLAPGMQYFGPGTRLTVT.

The chain combines TRBV7-9 with TRBJ1-2; D gene ambiguous. Germline V gene data show CDR1 as SEHNR and CDR2 as FQNEAQ (reference sequence). The CDR3 covers 15 residues. The germline V and J ends were trimmed by 5 bases and 0 bases, with 13 bases remaining between them. CDR3 sequence (DNA): TGTGCCAGCAGCCCTGGGTCCCTAGCTAACTATGGCTACACCTTC. Its translation is CASSPGSLANYGYTF.